The 10 T cell receptor beta chains in this list originate from one sample, sequenced in a study of persistence of HIV-infected CD4 T cells. Cells were stimulated with overlapping HIV-1 Gag 15-mer peptides. Sorting of responding CD4+ T cells relied on upregulated CD40 ligand together with CD69. This was the immunoSEQ version 4 assay in survey mode. Using immunoSEQ multiplex PCR, the repertoire was profiled, and TCRdb retains in-frame clones only, with some absent. The sample records about 27,000 clones, around 74% being singletons. For these receptors, no antigen is known. The sequences come from CD4+ T cells sorted from PBMCs after roughly 18-hour stimulation, collected from a patient who received antiretroviral therapy. The receptors were gathered from an adult man with HIV who was CMV-seropositive.

This clone was seen a single time. The chain recombines TRBV2 with TRBJ1-1; D unclear. The length of the CDR3 is 13 residues. Germline V CDR1 and CDR2: SNHLY, FYNNEI. V lost 3 bases and J lost 7, with 12 bases in between. CDR3 residues: CASSDLRQLEAFF. DNA for the CDR3: TGTGCCAGCAGTGATTTAAGACAACTTGAAGCTTTCTTT.

This chain uses TRBV21-1 with TRBJ2-2; the DNA was not used to check the table's D call, TRBD1. TRBV21-1 is a listed pseudogene. CDR3 size: 16 residues. The CDR3 is CASSKTGTANTGELFF. CDR3 coding DNA: TGTGCCAGCAGCAAAACAGGGACAGCGAACACCGGGGAGCTGTTTTTT.

The chain carries TRBV12-3 or TRBV12-4 and TRBJ1-3; D gene unclear. Trimming removed 1 base at V and 4 bases at J, with 2 bases between. CDR3 length: 12 residues. CDR3 coding DNA: TGTGCCAGCAGTTTAGTCGGAAACACCATATATTTT. Translating gives CASSLVGNTIYF.

The genes are TRBV6-5 and TRBJ2-7; D gene unclear. The germline gives CDR1 MNHEY, CDR2 SVGAGI. The CDR3 sequence is 13 residues long. The ends were cut back, 5 bases at V and 1 base at J, with 9 bases in the middle. CDR3 loop: CASSTGPSYEQYF. The CDR3 nucleotides read TGTGCCAGCAGTACCGGGCCTTCCTACGAGCAGTACTTC.

This clone appeared a few times. The chain carries TRBV9 and TRBJ2-1; tentatively, D is TRBD1 or TRBD2 (5 bases each). This CDR3 has 16 residues. CDR1 is SGDLS, CDR2 YYNGEE, per germline. With 1 base removed from V and 7 bases from J, the gap between germline ends came to 18 bases. The CDR3 region has the DNA TGTGCCAGCAGCGTAAAGGGACGGGGAGCGACGAATGAGCAGTTCTTC. Protein sequence: CASSVKGRGATNEQFF.

V gene TRBV12-5 combines with J gene TRBJ1-1; D possibly corresponds to TRBD1 (5 bases). The germline V and J ends were trimmed by 0 bases and 3 bases, with 11 bases remaining between them. The CDR3 consists of 15 residues. CDR1 LGHNT and CDR2 FRNRAP come from the germline V gene. The CDR3 region has the DNA TGTGCTAGTGGTTTGGTCGGGGGGAGGGACACTGAAGCTTTCTTT. This codes for CASGLVGGRDTEAFF.

The chain is built from TRBV28 and TRBJ1-1; 7 bases align to TRBD1. This CDR3 has 15 residues. CDR1 and CDR2 (germline): MDHEN, SYDVKM. Losses at the gene ends were 2 bases for V and 6 bases for J; bases not matched to a gene: 9. The CDR3 DNA follows: TGTGCCAGCAGTTTAAATGGGAGGGGGCTGCCTGAAGCTTTCTTT. Protein sequence: CASSLNGRGLPEAFF.

V is TRBV7-3 and J is TRBJ2-4, with 7 nucleotides matching TRBD2. Per germline, CDR1 SGHTA and CDR2 FQGTGA. This CDR3 contains 14 residues. The V gene end was trimmed by 5 bases and the J gene end by 7 bases; junction bases not matched to a gene: 8. The DNA of the CDR3 is TGTGCCAGCAGCCGGAGCGGGGCTGGCAACATTCAGTACTTC. Its translation is CASSRSGAGNIQYF.

The rearrangement links TRBV7-2 to TRBJ2-5, with 11 bases fitting TRBD2. Germline-derived CDR1 and CDR2 are SGHTA and FQGNSA. The ends lost 3 bases at V and 1 base at J; junction bases unmatched: 4. The CDR3 is made up of 16 amino acids. The DNA for the CDR3 is TGTGCCAGCAGCTTGGGAGGGACTAGCGGCCAAGAGACCCAGTACTTC. Encoded protein: CASSLGGTSGQETQYF.

The chain joins TRBV19 to TRBJ2-7; the match to TRBD2 covers 8 bases. The CDR3 is made up of 15 amino acids. Trimming removed 2 bases from V and 3 bases from J; junction bases left unmatched: 6. CDR1 is LNHDA, CDR2 SQIVND, per germline (reference sequence). The CDR3 reads CASSIQRGPNYEQYF. The CDR3 bases are TGTGCCAGTAGTATACAGCGGGGGCCCAACTACGAGCAGTACTTC.